Listed below are T cell receptor beta chains from one sample, sequenced in a study of early T cells in non-severe SARS-CoV-2 infection. TCRdb ran MiXCR on the 5' RACE reads and lists one entry per CDR3 protein. The data show tens of thousands of distinct CDR3 sequences, around 13% seen once. Sequences were derived from whole blood, sampled at baseline. These receptors all stem from an adult who was a healthcare worker with PCR-confirmed SARS-CoV-2 infection or an uninfected control (not recorded which). The donor label of this sample is uncertain. Both conserved end residues are part of each CDR3. A D gene is named only where the DNA matches it firmly. Part of the rows lack a size; the others show once, few, many or a class for expanded clones.

V gene	clone size	J gene	D gene	CDR3 protein	CDR3 DNA
TRBV2	.	TRBJ1-5	TRBD1	CASRGTDDSNQPQHF	TGTGCCAGCAGGGGGACAGACGATAGCAATCAGCCCCAGCATTTT
TRBV3-1	many	TRBJ1-3	.	CASTGTGPGNTIYF	TGTGCCAGCACCGGAACAGGGCCTGGAAACACCATATATTTT
TRBV24-1	many	TRBJ2-1	.	CATSVSLRGTEQFF	TGTGCCACCAGTGTTTCCCTTCGGGGTACTGAGCAGTTCTTC
TRBV7-9	few	TRBJ1-1	.	CASSFGTAGTEAFF	TGTGCCAGCAGCTTCGGGACCGCGGGCACTGAAGCTTTCTTT
TRBV24-1	few	TRBJ2-1	.	CATSDPGGDYNEQFF	TGTGCCACCAGTGATCCGGGGGGCGACTACAATGAGCAGTTCTTC
TRBV7-8	.	TRBJ2-2	TRBD2	CASSRSGGAATGELFF	TGTGCCAGCAGCCGTAGCGGGGGGGCAGCCACCGGGGAGCTGTTTTTT
TRBV12-3/TRBV12-4	many	TRBJ1-2	.	CASSTHRAVNYGYTF	TGTGCCAGCAGTACCCACAGGGCCGTGAACTATGGCTACACCTTC
TRBV7-8	many	TRBJ2-2	.	CARQDSNTGELFF	TGTGCCAGACAGGACTCGAACACCGGGGAGCTGTTTTTT
TRBV19	.	TRBJ2-3	TRBD2	CASRTSGADTQYF	TGTGCCAGTAGAACTAGCGGGGCTGATACGCAGTATTTT
TRBV11-2	.	TRBJ2-3	TRBD2	CASSLTQGPAGGSTDTQYF	TGTGCCAGCAGCTTAACCCAAGGCCCAGCGGGGGGGAGCACAGATACGCAGTATTTT
TRBV7-9	few	TRBJ2-3	.	CASSLGVTYTQYF	TGTGCCAGCAGCTTAGGTGTAACATACACGCAGTATTTT
TRBV7-2	.	TRBJ2-2	.	CASSLVSPGELFF	TGTGCCAGCAGCTTAGTGTCGCCCGGGGAGCTGTTTTTT
TRBV20-1	many	TRBJ2-3	TRBD2	CSAKNGTRWFTDTQYF	TGCAGTGCCAAGAACGGGACTAGATGGTTCACAGATACGCAGTATTTT
TRBV20-1	.	TRBJ1-5	.	CSARVENQPQHF	TGCAGTGCTAGAGTGGAAAATCAGCCCCAGCATTTT
TRBV27	.	TRBJ2-1	TRBD1	CASSTGTDRGGQFF	TGTGCCAGCAGTACCGGAACAGACAGGGGAGGGCAGTTCTTC
TRBV12-3/TRBV12-4	few	TRBJ1-5	.	CASSLPGLNQPQHF	TGTGCCAGCAGTCTACCAGGGTTGAATCAGCCCCAGCATTTT
TRBV24-1	.	TRBJ2-5	.	CATSASPPGLDQYF	TGTGCCACCAGTGCTTCCCCTCCGGGGTTGGACCAGTACTTC
TRBV12-3/TRBV12-4	.	TRBJ2-3	.	CASARTGGDTQYF	TGTGCCAGCGCCAGAACCGGCGGAGATACGCAGTATTTT
TRBV11-1	.	TRBJ2-6	.	CASRPRQVGTFFSGANVLTF	TGTGCCAGCAGGCCAAGACAGGTGGGCACGTTCTTCTCTGGGGCCAACGTCCTGACTTTC
TRBV24-1	many	TRBJ2-1	.	CATGAYRTGNEQFF	TGTGCCACCGGAGCTTACAGGACTGGGAATGAGCAGTTCTTC
TRBV13	many	TRBJ1-1	TRBD1	CASRKQGASTEAFF	TGTGCCAGCAGAAAACAGGGGGCCAGCACTGAAGCTTTCTTT
TRBV10-2	few	TRBJ2-3	.	CASSGDTDTQYF	TGCGCCAGCAGTGGGGACACAGATACGCAGTATTTT
TRBV24-1	.	TRBJ1-2	.	CATSDSGTYGYTF	TGTGCCACCAGTGATTCAGGGACCTATGGCTACACCTTC
TRBV20-1	.	TRBJ1-3	.	CSTRTNSGNTIYF	TGCAGTACTAGGACTAACTCTGGAAACACCATATATTTT
TRBV12-3/TRBV12-4	.	TRBJ1-2	.	CASTLNPGPTYGYTF	TGTGCCAGCACTCTAAACCCCGGGCCGACCTATGGCTACACCTTC
TRBV6-4	.	TRBJ1-2	TRBD1	CASSDSYRDSNYGYTF	TGTGCCAGCAGTGACTCGTACCGGGACAGTAACTATGGCTACACCTTC
TRBV2	many	TRBJ2-3	.	CASRKYSEDVTDTQYF	TGTGCCAGCAGGAAATATAGCGAGGACGTCACAGATACGCAGTATTTT
TRBV6-1	.	TRBJ1-5	TRBD1	CASSEKRTDRSSNQPQHF	TGTGCCAGCAGTGAAAAACGAACGGACAGGTCTAGCAATCAGCCCCAGCATTTT
TRBV9	few	TRBJ2-5	.	CASSGTSKETQYF	TGTGCCAGCAGCGGTACTTCGAAAGAGACCCAGTACTTC
TRBV19	.	TRBJ2-1	.	CASSMLAVSYNEQFF	TGTGCCAGTAGTATGTTGGCAGTTTCCTACAATGAGCAGTTCTTC
TRBV7-9	.	TRBJ1-6	.	CASSSIRDKGSPLHF	TGTGCCAGCAGCTCCATACGGGACAAGGGATCACCCCTCCACTTT
TRBV10-2	few	TRBJ1-3	.	CASSESMPNTIYF	TGCGCCAGCAGTGAGTCGATGCCCAACACCATATATTTT
TRBV18	many	TRBJ2-2	.	CASSPAQRNTGELFF	TGTGCCAGCTCACCGGCACAGCGGAACACCGGGGAGCTGTTTTTT
TRBV3-1	few	TRBJ2-5	TRBD1	CASSQDRPLTGTETQYF	TGTGCCAGCAGCCAAGATCGTCCGTTGACAGGGACAGAGACCCAGTACTTC
TRBV7-2	.	TRBJ1-5	.	CASSLAGKVHQPQHF	TGTGCCAGCAGCTTAGCAGGGAAGGTCCATCAGCCCCAGCATTTT
TRBV28	.	TRBJ1-5	TRBD1	CASKRQGFLPQHF	TGTGCCAGCAAAAGACAGGGTTTTTTGCCCCAGCATTTT
TRBV2	few	TRBJ2-1	.	CASSPSASSYNEQFF	TGTGCCAGCAGCCCATCTGCGAGCTCCTACAATGAGCAGTTCTTC
TRBV19	.	TRBJ1-2	.	CASTTRYGYTF	TGTGCCAGTACAACCCGGTATGGCTACACCTTC
TRBV7-9	.	TRBJ2-4	.	CASSASMETIQYF	TGTGCCAGCAGCGCTAGCATGGAAACCATTCAGTACTTC
TRBV9	few	TRBJ1-2	.	CASSVRQGGGYTF	TGTGCCAGCAGCGTTCGGCAGGGAGGTGGCTACACCTTC
TRBV20-1	few	TRBJ2-3	.	CSASLTRDTQYF	TGCAGTGCTAGCCTTACAAGGGATACGCAGTATTTT
TRBV3-1	.	TRBJ2-3	TRBD2	CASSQVYSGGAPDTQYF	TGTGCCAGCAGCCAAGTTTACAGCGGGGGGGCTCCAGATACGCAGTATTTT